This T cell receptor (beta chain) stems from a study of blood T cell repertoires in COVID-19. Study in general: In each case, the material was cDNA or gDNA derived from T cells, B-cell-depleted T cells, or PBMCs.

Trimming cost V 0 bases and J 1 base, with 10 bases left between them. The CDR3 is made up of 17 amino acids. The germline gives CDR1 SGHTA, CDR2 FQGTGA. The assay was immunoSEQ multiplex PCR, and TCRdb's table has in-frame clones only and misses some. The sample yields about 240,000 clones, 85% to 90% seen once. The sequence was collected from a woman in her forties or fifties with COVID-19, enrolled during active disease. Sequencing was carried out using peripheral blood. This chain uses TRBV7-3 with TRBJ2-6, with D maybe TRBD2 (7 bases). For the CDR3, the DNA is TGTGCCAGCAGCTTAACCGGGGGGCGATCTGGGGCCAACGTCCTGACTTTC. It translates to CASSLTGGRSGANVLTF.